This T cell receptor beta chain was found in a study of vaccination effects on CD4 cells after COVID-19. This clone was picked up one time. Its specificity is not known. Before sequencing, viral peptide pools were used by the ViraFEST assay to expand antigen-specific CD4+ T cells. Isolating CD4+ T cells followed about 11 days of culture. In the vaccine recipients, nucleocapsid antibodies were negative and there was no prior SARS-CoV-2 infection. The table came from immunoSEQ multiplex PCR; TCRdb's copy has only in-frame clones and leaves some out. The sample carries approximately 76,000 clones, more than 60% recorded once. V lost 4 bases, J lost 5 bases, and 27 bases lay in between. Germline CDR1 and CDR2: SGHRS and YFSETQ. There are 18 residues in the CDR3. General study points: Limitations: small convalescent group and missing early post-infection timepoints. The study found marked clonal contraction of infection- and vaccine-induced clones late after vaccination.

This receptor was identified in a human donor who received a COVID-19 vaccine. The chain has TRBV5-1 and TRBJ2-5; D gene ambiguous. Material: CD4+ T cells from PBMCs cultured with SARS-CoV-2 spike peptides, obtained before COVID-19 vaccination. CDR3: CASSPGGLGVSLGETQYF. The DNA of the CDR3 is TGCGCCAGCAGCCCTGGTGGCCTTGGTGTATCCTTAGGGGAGACCCAGTACTTC.